Listed below are T cell receptor beta chains from one sample, sequenced in a study of blood T cell repertoires in COVID-19. Method: immunoSEQ multiplex PCR; TCRdb's copy keeps in-frame clones and lacks some. The sample includes around 140,000 clones, approximately 88% seen only once; the top ten take about 2%. Sequencing was carried out using peripheral blood. These receptors were collected from a man aged 70 or older with acute or convalescent COVID-19. The CDR3 runs from the conserved cysteine through the conserved F or W. Fields, in order: clone size, J gene, D gene, V gene, CDR3 DNA, CDR3 protein. D genes are given only for firm matches. Expanded clones get a size class; other rows say once, few or many, or leave the size out.

clone_size: -; j_call: TRBJ1-4; d_call: -; v_call: TRBV19; cdr3_nt: TGTGCCAGTGGCCGGGGAAGTTACGAAAAACTGTTTTTT; cdr3_aa: CASGRGSYEKLFF
clone_size: -; j_call: TRBJ1-1; d_call: -; v_call: TRBV5-4; cdr3_nt: TGTGCCAGCAGCCCCTCCAGTATGAACACTGAAGCTTTCTTT; cdr3_aa: CASSPSSMNTEAFF
clone_size: few; j_call: TRBJ1-2; d_call: -; v_call: TRBV6-5; cdr3_nt: TGTGCCAGCAGCAAGGAGTTCGCCTATGGCTACACCTTC; cdr3_aa: CASSKEFAYGYTF
clone_size: -; j_call: TRBJ2-5; d_call: TRBD1; v_call: TRBV5-1; cdr3_nt: TGCGCCAGCAGTTTGGGACAGGGACGAGAGACCCAGTACTTC; cdr3_aa: CASSLGQGRETQYF
clone_size: once; j_call: TRBJ1-5; d_call: TRBD1; v_call: TRBV28; cdr3_nt: TGTGCCTTAGCCAACCGGGACAGTAATCAGCCCCAGCATTTT; cdr3_aa: CALANRDSNQPQHF
clone_size: few; j_call: TRBJ1-1; d_call: TRBD1; v_call: TRBV3-1/TRBV3-2; cdr3_nt: TGTGCCAGCAGCCAAGATGGAAGGGGGCGTAAAGCTTTCTTT; cdr3_aa: CASSQDGRGRKAFF
clone_size: -; j_call: TRBJ1-6; d_call: -; v_call: TRBV2; cdr3_nt: TGTGCCGCGGCGGGGGGAGGCTTAAGTTATTCACCCCTCCACTTT; cdr3_aa: CAAAGGGLSYSPLHF
clone_size: -; j_call: TRBJ2-5; d_call: -; v_call: TRBV2; cdr3_nt: TGTGCCAGCAGTTACCTCTGGGGGCAGGAGACCCAGTACTTC; cdr3_aa: CASSYLWGQETQYF
clone_size: once; j_call: TRBJ1-5; d_call: -; v_call: TRBV2; cdr3_nt: TGTGCCAGCAGTTCGACACATAACAATCAGCCCCAGCATTTT; cdr3_aa: CASSSTHNNQPQHF
clone_size: -; j_call: TRBJ1-5; d_call: -; v_call: TRBV6-5; cdr3_nt: TGTGCCAGCAGAAGACCCGAGGTTTCGGGGCCCCAGCATTTT; cdr3_aa: CASRRPEVSGPQHF
clone_size: -; j_call: TRBJ1-2; d_call: -; v_call: TRBV7-9; cdr3_nt: TGTGCCAGCAGCTTGGGGGCGCGAAGGTATGGCTACACCTTC; cdr3_aa: CASSLGARRYGYTF
clone_size: -; j_call: TRBJ1-2; d_call: -; v_call: TRBV10-2; cdr3_nt: TGCGCCAGCAGGCTCAGGGTAGGCTATGGCTACACCTTC; cdr3_aa: CASRLRVGYGYTF
clone_size: -; j_call: TRBJ2-2; d_call: -; v_call: TRBV5-1; cdr3_nt: TGCGCCAGCAGCTTGGGACAGACTTCGAACACCGGGGAGCTGTTTTTT; cdr3_aa: CASSLGQTSNTGELFF
clone_size: -; j_call: TRBJ1-1; d_call: -; v_call: TRBV4-1; cdr3_nt: TGCGCCAGCAGCCACCTTCAGGGGACGACTGAAGCTTTCTTT; cdr3_aa: CASSHLQGTTEAFF
clone_size: -; j_call: TRBJ1-3; d_call: -; v_call: TRBV6-5; cdr3_nt: TGTGCCAGGGTTAACAGGACTGGAAACACCATATATTTT; cdr3_aa: CARVNRTGNTIYF
clone_size: -; j_call: TRBJ2-7; d_call: -; v_call: TRBV5-1; cdr3_nt: TGCGCCAGCAGCTTCGGAAGCGCCGCCTACGAGCAGTACTTC; cdr3_aa: CASSFGSAAYEQYF